This TCR beta chain was recorded in a study of CD8 T cells in ankylosing spondylitis. Each CDR3 protein gets one entry after TCRdb re-called the 5' RACE reads with MiXCR. This sample has around 770,000 distinct CDR3 sequences, with 10% to 15% found just once. This CDR3 region has 15 residues. With 0 bases removed from V and 7 bases from J, the gap between germline ends came to 14 bases. CDR1 is SGHRS and CDR2 is YFSETQ in the germline V gene. Worth noting for this clonotype: What it binds is unknown.

The study's findings and limits: Made up of eight highly homologous variants, a TCR beta motif appeared characteristic of ankylosing spondylitis blood. There was reportedly significant enrichment of clones that were disease-linked in matched ankylosing spondylitis synovial fluid.

Specimen: blood, either unsorted or a sorted T cell fraction (not recorded which). This clonotype was obtained from a male donor with ankylosing spondylitis. The V gene is TRBV5-1, the J gene TRBJ2-1, with D possibly matching TRBD1 (7 bases). The CDR3 DNA sequence: TGCGCCAGCAGCTTGGCCGTGCAGGGGGGTAATGAGCAGTTCTTC. Amino acid sequence: CASSLAVQGGNEQFF. Together with reference TRBV5-1 and TRBJ2-1, the CDR3 gives the full variable domain: KAGVTQTPRYLIKTRGQQVTLSCSPISGHRSVSWYQQTPGQGLQFLFEYFSETQRNKGNFPGRFSGRQFSNSRSEMNVSTLELGDSALYLCASSLAVQGGNEQFFGPGTRLTVL.